This T cell receptor beta chain was retrieved from a study of monozygotic twins with inflammatory bowel disease. A word on this clonotype: Its specificity is not known.

Reanalyzing the 5' RACE reads, TCRdb keeps one entry per CDR3 protein, without DNA. This sample lists about 440,000 distinct CDR3 sequences; its ten largest clones have roughly 2.3%. Study-wide results and caveats: IBD patients carried less diverse TCRbeta repertoires (inverse Simpson) than healthy co-twins. Whether twins were concordant or discordant made no difference to repertoire similarity, possibly from limited power.

The germline gives CDR1 DFQATT, CDR2 SNEGSKA (reference sequence). CDR3 length equals 13 residues. The material sequenced was blood. The V gene is TRBV20-1, the J gene TRBJ2-5; TCRdb names TRBD1, which stays unverified in the absence of DNA. The sequence came from a human donor with ulcerative colitis or Crohn's disease, or a healthy co-twin of an affected twin (not recorded which). The CDR3 reads CSAMYGATETQYF.